A single sample gave rise to the 20 T cell receptor beta chains below, sequenced in a study of blood T cell repertoires in COVID-19 (dated by TCRdb to 2019 to 2021). The library relied on the immunoSEQ multiplex PCR assay. The table was pulled from immuneACCESS by TCRdb, which kept in-frame rearrangements only. Such tables lose some clones; where checked, under half of the loss comes from unresolved V genes, and the rest has no known cause. The table for this sample lists over 130,000 clones; about 80% of them were counted only once. The ten largest clones add up to about 1.5% of the sample. The sequenced sample consisted of PBMCs or T cells enriched from blood (not recorded which). The receptors were gathered from a woman under 30 who had been exposed to COVID-19.

The chain employs TRBV11-3 and TRBJ2-2, with 10 bases matching TRBD1. This CDR3 spans 14 amino acids. The V and J ends lost 4 bases and 7 bases, in that order; junction bases with no gene match: 3. From germline, CDR1 is SGHNT and CDR2 YENEEA. The CDR3 region has the DNA TGTGCCAGCAGCTCGAGGACAGGGGGCGGGGAGCTGTTTTTT. It yields the protein CASSSRTGGGELFF.

This chain uses TRBV7-9 with TRBJ1-6, with 8 bases lining up with TRBD1. Germline V CDR1 and CDR2: SEHNR, FQNEAQ (reference sequence). The CDR3 totals 15 residues. With V trimmed by 3 bases and J by 7 bases, 5 bases remained unmatched. The CDR3: CASSFGQGGNSPLHF. CDR3 DNA sequence: TGTGCCAGCAGCTTCGGACAGGGTGGCAATTCACCCCTCCACTTT.

A single count supports this clone. The chain couples TRBV7-8 to TRBJ2-7; TRBD2 agrees at 7 bases. Germline V gene lookup returns CDR1 SGHVS and CDR2 FQNEAQ. Trimming cost V 4 bases and J 2 bases; bases outside gene matches: 14. This CDR3 has 17 amino acids. As DNA, the CDR3 is TGTGCCAGCAGCTCTCGACTAGCATCGATGGGGGCCTACGAGCAGTACTTC. Encoded protein: CASSSRLASMGAYEQYF. Looking up the rest from reference TRBV7-8 and TRBJ2-7 gives the full variable domain: GAGVSQSPRYKVAKRGQDVALRCDPISGHVSLFWYQQALGQGPEFLTYFQNEAQLDKSGLPSDRFFAERPEGSVSTLKIQRTQQEDSAVYLCASSSRLASMGAYEQYFGPGTRLTVT.

The chain has TRBV6-5 and TRBJ2-1, with 7 bases matching TRBD2. The CDR3 is 15 amino acids. J was trimmed by 4 bases and V by 3 bases; bases with no gene match: 6. The germline V gene encodes CDR1 MNHEY and CDR2 SVGAGI. For the CDR3, the DNA is TGTGCCAGCAGTTATAGGCTAGCGGAATACAATGAGCAGTTCTTC. This encodes CASSYRLAEYNEQFF.

There are a few counts of this clone. The CDR3: CASSEAWGRGNEQFF. DNA of the CDR3: TGTGCCAGCAGTGAAGCCTGGGGGCGCGGTAATGAGCAGTTCTTC. The chain employs TRBV2 and TRBJ2-1; a weak D match, TRBD1 (6 bases). The CDR3 covers 15 residues. Trimming took 0 bases from V and 7 from J, leaving 13 bases between them. Germline V gives CDR1 SNHLY, CDR2 FYNNEI.

The chain employs TRBV7-3 and TRBJ2-1; maybe TRBD1 (5 bases). V dropped 5 bases and J dropped 0 bases, with 11 bases sitting between them. This CDR3 is built from 15 residues. Germline values: CDR1 SGHTA, CDR2 FQGTGA. The CDR3 nucleotides are TGTGCCAGCAGCAGAACAGGCAGCTCCTACAATGAGCAGTTCTTC. Its translation: CASSRTGSSYNEQFF. The full variable domain, completed using reference TRBV7-3 and TRBJ2-1, is GAGVSQTPSNKVTEKGKYVELRCDPISGHTALYWYRQSLGQGPEFLIYFQGTGAADDSGLPNDRFFAVRPEGSVSTLKIQRTERGDSAVYLCASSRTGSSYNEQFFGPGTRLTVL.

The chain carries TRBV7-2 and TRBJ2-5; 8 bases are a match to TRBD2. J was trimmed by 4 bases and V by 1 base; bases with no gene match: 5. Germline lookup yields CDR1 SGHTA and CDR2 FQGNSA. This CDR3 has 15 amino acids. In nucleotides, the CDR3 is TGTGCCAGCAGCTTAGACGGGAGGGATCGAGAGACCCAGTACTTC. This translates into CASSLDGRDRETQYF.

The V and J genes are TRBV4-1 and TRBJ1-1; D gene unclear. The V and J ends lost 1 base and 0 bases respectively, with 12 bases between them. Germline V lookup: CDR1 MGHRA, CDR2 YSYEKL. This CDR3 comprises 16 residues. The chain's CDR3 is CASSQAPTNMNTEAFF. For the CDR3, the DNA is TGCGCCAGCAGCCAAGCCCCCACTAACATGAACACTGAAGCTTTCTTT.

The rearrangement uses TRBV18 and TRBJ2-7; D may be TRBD2 (6 bases). V dropped 1 base and J dropped 2 bases, with 9 bases sitting between them. The CDR3 sequence is 14 residues long. Per germline, CDR1 KGHSH and CDR2 LQKENI. The CDR3: CASSPRGEPYEQYF. The CDR3 DNA reads TGTGCCAGCTCACCACGGGGGGAACCCTACGAGCAGTACTTC. Variable domain in full (rest from reference TRBV18 and TRBJ2-7): NAGVMQNPRHLVRRRGQEARLRCSPMKGHSHVYWYRQLPEEGLKFMVYLQKENIIDESGMPKERFSAEFPKEGPSILRIQQVVRGDSAAYFCASSPRGEPYEQYFGPGTRLTVT.

This chain joins TRBV7-9 and TRBJ2-7, with 8 bases that match TRBD1. The germline V gene encodes CDR1 SEHNR and CDR2 FQNEAQ (reference sequence). The CDR3 spans 13 residues. The J segment lost 4 bases and the V segment lost 8 bases, leaving 7 bases of the junction unmatched. CDR3 nucleotides: TGTGCCAGCTCTTGGACAGGGTTGTACGAGCAGTACTTC. Translating gives CASSWTGLYEQYF.

The chain links TRBV7-6 to TRBJ1-6, with 10 positions matching TRBD1. Germline lookup yields CDR1 SGHVS and CDR2 FNYEAQ. V trimming: 0 bases; J trimming: 7 bases; junction bases outside the gene matches: 6. The CDR3 length is 17 residues. CDR3 nucleotide sequence: TGTGCCAGCAGCTTAGCCATTGGGACAGGGGAGAATTCACCCCTCCACTTT. Its translation: CASSLAIGTGENSPLHF.

The chain links TRBV9 to TRBJ1-5; 8 bases agree with TRBD1. Germline trimming cut 4 bases from V and 4 bases from J; bases unmatched to any gene: 4. The germline V gene has CDR1 SGDLS and CDR2 YYNGEE. The CDR3 is 14 amino acids. CDR3 residues: CASSLQGGNQPQHF. In DNA, the CDR3 is TGTGCCAGCAGCCTACAGGGGGGTAATCAGCCCCAGCATTTT.

The V and J genes are TRBV5-1 and TRBJ2-1; D possibly corresponds to TRBD2 (6 bases). V lost 0 bases and J 7 bases, leaving 11 bases between the germline ends. Germline-derived CDR1 and CDR2 are SGHRS and YFSETQ. This CDR3 region has 14 residues. The CDR3 sequence is CASSLARDLNEQFF. The CDR3 DNA is TGCGCCAGCAGCTTGGCTCGGGACTTAAATGAGCAGTTCTTC.

The J gene is TRBJ2-3, the V gene TRBV4-3, with D possibly TRBD1 on 5 matching bases. V was trimmed by 4 bases and J by 1 base, leaving 15 bases between them. This CDR3 spans 16 amino acids. Germline CDR1 reads LGHNA; CDR2 reads YSLEER. CDR3 in amino acids: CASSPRWGSRTDTQYF. For the CDR3, the DNA is TGCGCCAGCAGCCCGAGATGGGGCAGCCGCACAGATACGCAGTATTTT.

As concerns this clone: This same CDR3 is encoded by further DNA sequences in the sample. The chain recombines TRBV27 with TRBJ1-1, with D tentatively TRBD1 (6 bases). Trimming left V 0 bases short and J 0 bases short, with 8 bases between. The CDR3 runs 15 residues. Germline assignment: CDR1 MNHEY and CDR2 SMNVEV (reference sequence). The CDR3 loop reads CASSLSTGMNTEAFF. CDR3 in DNA: TGTGCCAGCAGTTTATCGACAGGCATGAACACTGAAGCTTTCTTT.

The chain links TRBV18 to TRBJ1-1; D remains unclear. The CDR3 totals 13 residues. Germline CDR1 and CDR2: KGHSH and LQKENI. V lost 4 bases to trimming and J lost 4 bases, with 10 bases between them. As DNA, the CDR3 is TGTGCCAGCTCACTTGACGGGAGCACTGAAGCTTTCTTT. Translated, it gives CASSLDGSTEAFF.

The genes are TRBV19 and TRBJ2-3; 9 positions agree with TRBD1. V was pared by 6 bases and J by 5 bases, with 12 bases of the junction left unmatched. Looked up from germline, CDR1 is LNHDA and CDR2 is SQIVND (reference sequence). This CDR3 region has 16 residues. The CDR3 spells CASRAGTGHIKDTQYF. The CDR3, as DNA: TGTGCCAGTAGAGCCGGGACAGGGCATATCAAAGATACGCAGTATTTT.

The chain combines TRBV5-1 with TRBJ2-2, with D perhaps matching TRBD2 (6 bases). This CDR3 comprises 15 residues. Trimming cost V 5 bases and J 0 bases, with 11 bases left between them. Germline V gene data show CDR1 as SGHRS and CDR2 as YFSETQ. CDR3 nucleotides: TGCGCCAGCAGTTTAGCGGCCCCGAACACCGGGGAGCTGTTTTTT. Protein product: CASSLAAPNTGELFF.

A few counts support this clone. The chain links TRBV7-9 to TRBJ2-7, with D tentatively TRBD1 (6 bases). Trimming took 5 bases from V and 5 from J, leaving 10 bases between them. The length of the CDR3 is 12 residues. The germline gives CDR1 SEHNR, CDR2 FQNEAQ (reference sequence). Written as DNA, the CDR3 is TGTGCCAGCAGCCCGGGACATAACGAGCAGTACTTC. Protein: CASSPGHNEQYF.

The DNA of the CDR3 is TGTGCCAGCAGCTTGCAGGGACTCCGCTACGAGCAGTACTTC. Translating it yields CASSLQGLRYEQYF. The chain joins TRBV5-4 to TRBJ2-7; D may be TRBD2 (6 bases). CDR1 and CDR2 (germline): SGHNT, YYREEE (reference sequence). This CDR3 region has 14 residues. Trimming pared 1 base from V and 3 bases from J, leaving 11 bases between.